The clone carrying this T cell receptor beta chain has a single count. These data come from a study of blood T cell repertoires in COVID-19. Study-level information: The samples span acute and convalescent COVID-19 from the United States, Italy and Spain. T cells, B-cell-depleted T cells, or PBMCs supplied cDNA or gDNA.

In the study's own analysis: Estimation of nucleated cell counts relied on the amplification of reference gene primers. The protocol was immunoSEQ multiplex PCR, while the TCRdb copy is restricted to in-frame clones and leaves out a portion. The V and J calls and clone size were taken over from that table, and D and trimming were inferred from the DNA. The data hold roughly 350,000 clones, with 88% observed a single time. The CDR3 consists of 15 residues. Germline-derived CDR1 and CDR2 are LGHNA and YSLEER. Trimming removed 2 bases from V and 8 bases from J, with 15 bases in between. The source is a woman aged 45-65 years with active or convalescent COVID-19. Sequenced material: peripheral blood. This sequence joins TRBV4-3 and TRBJ1-4; D may be TRBD1 (5 bases). The CDR3 is CASSQRRGRREKLFF. The DNA for the CDR3 is TGCGCCAGCAGCCAACGAAGGGGAAGAAGAGAAAAACTGTTTTTT.